This TCR beta chain originates from a study of blood T cell repertoires in COVID-19. Clones were sequenced by immunoSEQ multiplex PCR, and TCRdb holds only the in-frame ones, with some missing. The table has over 200,000 clones, approximately 80% seen once; the top ten hold about 1.7%. V lost 4 bases to trimming and J lost 4 bases; unmatched junction nucleotides: 6. Germline V lookup: CDR1 SGHDN, CDR2 FVKESK. This CDR3 region has 14 residues. The chain uses TRBV14 and TRBJ2-7; TRBD2 matches at 8 bases. The origin of this receptor is a man in his sixties who had recovered from COVID-19. Sequencing was done on a sample of PBMCs or T cells enriched from blood (not recorded which). In DNA form, the CDR3 reads TGTGCCAGCAGCCCTTCCGGGAGGGGATACGAGCAGTACTTC. It translates to CASSPSGRGYEQYF. Together with reference TRBV14 and TRBJ2-7, the CDR3 gives the full variable domain: EAGVTQFPSHSVIEKGQTVTLRCDPISGHDNLYWYRRVMGKEIKFLLHFVKESKQDESGMPNNRFLAERTGGTYSTLKVQPAELEDSGVYFCASSPSGRGYEQYFGPGTRLTVT.